The entry below gives a single T cell receptor (beta chain) sequence along with its context. No antigen is known for it. No qualities accompany the bases; no much larger clone lies one base away. Genomic DNA was isolated from the sorted cells so that the TCRbeta CDR3 region could be sequenced. The immunoSEQ Assay was used to sequence the TCRbeta CDR3 regions. The table was pulled from immuneACCESS by TCRdb, which kept in-frame rearrangements only. Such tables lose some clones; where checked, under half of the loss comes from unresolved V genes, and the rest has no known cause. The sample yields about 86,000 clones; about 90% were counted once. The top ten clones comprise roughly 8.7% of the sample. This sample stems from a study of OX40 agonist ivuxolimab in advanced cancers. Background for the entire study: Ivuxolimab, which targeted the costimulatory receptor OX40 (CD134), was an agonistic, fully human IgG2 monoclonal antibody. Three dose-escalation patients achieved partial responses, one with hepatocellular carcinoma and two with cutaneous melanoma. Among the approximately 54 dose-escalation patients, 19 had hepatocellular carcinoma, roughly 15 melanoma, 9 renal cell carcinoma and 9 head and neck cancer. The monotherapy dose-escalation portion (N ≈ 52 patients) of the phase I ivuxolimab trial is reported in the paper. Patients were allowed to have had prior anti-PD-1, anti-PD-L1 or anti-CTLA-4 therapy, and less than 45% of the dose-escalation patients had previously received checkpoint inhibitors. A male proportion of around 83% and a mean age of about 60 years, ranging from about 23 to 90, were recorded for the dose-escalation cohort. Intravenous ivuxolimab was administered to patients every 2 weeks at six dose levels: 0.01, 0.1, 0.3, 1.5, 3 and 10 mg/kg. The point of sequencing TCRbeta in the periphery was to test whether ivuxolimab changed TCR sequence diversity and drove clonal T-cell expansion.

The trial excluded patients who had a history of autoimmune disease or who were on systemic immunosuppression. Peripheral blood for TCR sequencing was drawn from every dose cohort at baseline, at cycle 4 day 1 and at cycle 7 day 1. Samples were obtained from an open-label, multicenter, first-in-human phase I dose-escalation trial of ivuxolimab. The trial enrolled adults with locally advanced or metastatic head and neck squamous cell, hepatocellular, melanoma or renal cell carcinoma. Before TCR sequencing, CD4+ T cells and CD8+ T cells were sorted from peripheral blood as separate populations. From its cysteine to its phenylalanine, the CDR3 spans 13 amino acids. The read is trimmed to its CDR3 DNA, 39 bases read in frame from base 1. V sheds 4 bases and J sheds 4 bases, leaving 11 bases between their ends. CDR1 and CDR2 are read off the germline V gene (reference sequence) as LNHDA and SQIVND. Study-wide findings and limitations: On average, CD8+ T cells showed more expanded clones than CD4+ T cells after ivuxolimab. Which antigens the clonally expanded peripheral T cells were specific for was not determined. At doses of 0.1 to 3.0 mg/kg, clonal expansion of both CD4+ and CD8+ T cells in blood was seen between baseline and week 6. In partial responders in the 0.1-3.0 mg/kg groups, normalized peripheral clonal expansion was found to be among the lowest, especially among CD8+ T cells. Low levels of normalized T-cell clonal expansion were also seen in some nonresponding patients.

The sample consisted of CD4+ or CD8+ T cells sorted from blood, taken in a trial of the OX40 agonist ivuxolimab. The V and J segments used are TRBV19 and TRBJ2-7; the best D guess is TRBD1, with 6 bases matching. The receptor comes from an adult with an advanced solid tumor such as melanoma, head and neck, liver or kidney cancer. The sequenced DNA: TGTGCCAGTAGTAAGAACAGGGAGTACGAGCAGTACTTC. The translation is CASSKNREYEQYF.